These 7 T cell receptor beta chains share one sample of origin, sequenced in a study of T cells in Graves' hyperthyroidism and ophthalmopathy. The CDR3 regions of TCR beta were amplified from RNA transcripts. The HTBI primer set was used in a first-round RT-PCR of the TCR CDR3. Using its own MiXCR run on the multiplex PCR reads, TCRdb lists one record per CDR3 protein. The table shows hundreds of thousands of distinct CDR3 sequences, with approximately 21% occurring only once. Sequencing was performed on blood. The receptors derive from a man aged 30 to 45 with Graves' ophthalmopathy.

A word on this clonotype: At one end the junction does not follow the germline gene, possibly because of a read error. J is TRBJ2-5 and V is TRBV7-9; D possibly matches TRBD1 or TRBD2 (6 bases each). Germline assignment: CDR1 SEHNR and CDR2 FQNEAQ (reference sequence). The CDR3 has 16 amino acids. CDR3 coding DNA: TGTGCTAGCAGCTTAGGGACTTACAGGGATGGAGAGACCCAGTACTTC. Translated: CASSLGTYRDGETQYF. Using reference TRBV7-9 and TRBJ2-5 for the parts outside the CDR3, the full variable domain is DTGVSQNPRHKITKRGQNVTFRCDPISEHNRLYWYRQTLGQGPEFLTYFQNEAQLEKSRLLSDRFSAERPKGSFSTLEIQRTEQGDSAMYLCASSLGTYRDGETQYFGPGTRLLVL.

A few counts support this clonotype. The V and J genes are TRBV6-1 and TRBJ1-5; a possible D gene is TRBD1 (6 bases). The CDR3 has 15 residues. Trimming took off 5 bases at V and 6 bases at J, with 17 bases between the two ends. Germline V gene sequence: CDR1 MNHNS, CDR2 SASEGT. The CDR3 coding sequence is TGTGCCAGCAGTTCCCAAGCGGGGGGCGGTCAGCCCCAGCATTTT. Protein product: CASSSQAGGGQPQHF.

The J gene is TRBJ2-1, the V gene TRBV27, with 9 positions matching TRBD2. This CDR3 has 16 residues. Trimming took 5 bases from V and 5 from J; bases not matched to a gene: 10. CDR1 and CDR2 (germline): MNHEY, SMNVEV (reference sequence). The DNA for the CDR3 is TGTGCCAGCAGTCCCCTGGCGGGAGGGTCGGACAATGAGCAGTTCTTC. It is translated as CASSPLAGGSDNEQFF.

This clonotype was seen only a few times. This chain's CDR3 is CASSWADTYNSPLHF. In nucleotides, the CDR3 is TGTGCCAGCAGTTGGGCCGACACTTATAATTCACCCCTCCACTTT. The chain couples TRBV27 to TRBJ1-6; no clear D gene. The CDR3 is 15 residues long. The V end was cut by 4 bases, the J end by 4 bases, with 11 bases between. CDR1 and CDR2 from the germline V gene are MNHEY and SMNVEV (reference sequence).

This rearrangement joins TRBV12-3 or TRBV12-4 to TRBJ2-1; D unresolved. V lost 2 bases, J lost 2 bases, and 7 bases lay in between. There are 14 residues in the CDR3. CDR3 protein: CASSLRLAYNEQFF. DNA of the CDR3: TGTGCCAGCAGTTTAAGGCTAGCCTACAATGAGCAGTTCTTC.

This clonotype has a handful of counts. This chain joins TRBV4-1 and TRBJ1-2; no reliable D call. Germline V CDR1 and CDR2: MGHRA, YSYEKL. V gave up 0 bases and J gave up 3 bases, with 14 bases separating them. The CDR3 is made up of 16 amino acids. CDR3 protein: CASSQDGGGGYYGYTF. CDR3 coding DNA: TGCGCCAGCAGCCAAGATGGTGGAGGTGGATACTATGGCTACACCTTC.

This chain links TRBV19 with TRBJ1-3, with unresolved D. The CDR3 totals 15 residues. Per germline, CDR1 LNHDA and CDR2 SQIVND (reference sequence). Trimming took 3 bases from V and 0 from J, leaving 9 bases between them. The CDR3 region has the DNA TGTGCCAGTAGTATGGGAGTATACTCTGGAAACACCATATATTTT. Encoded protein: CASSMGVYSGNTIYF. The full variable domain, completed using reference TRBV19 and TRBJ1-3, is DGGITQSPKYLFRKEGQNVTLSCEQNLNHDAMYWYRQDPGQGLRLIYYSQIVNDFQKGDIAEGYSVSREKKESFPLTVTSAQKNPTAFYLCASSMGVYSGNTIYFGEGSWLTVV.